These 3 T cell receptor beta chains came from one sample sequenced in a study of early T cells in non-severe SARS-CoV-2 infection. TCRdb used MiXCR to reprocess the 5' RACE reads, holding one entry per CDR3 protein. The table has about 48,000 distinct CDR3 sequences, approximately 5.9% seen once; the top ten hold under 5.5%. The sample consisted of whole blood, taken at baseline. The receptor set was obtained from an adult who was a healthcare worker with PCR-confirmed SARS-CoV-2 infection or an uninfected control (not recorded which).

The gene calls are TRBV5-1 and TRBJ2-5, with D possibly TRBD1 on 5 matching bases. Trimming removed 4 bases at V and 5 bases at J, with 18 bases between. This CDR3 is built from 15 residues. Germline CDR1 reads SGHRS; CDR2 reads YFSETQ. CDR3 in amino acids: CASSTMGLTVETQYF. The DNA of the CDR3 is TGCGCCAGCAGCACGATGGGGCTAACGGTGGAGACCCAGTACTTC.

This clonotype was counted a few times. The V gene is TRBV5-1, the J gene TRBJ1-2; unclear D gene. V dropped 0 bases and J dropped 4 bases, with 7 bases sitting between them. Germline assignment: CDR1 SGHRS and CDR2 YFSETQ. There are 13 residues in the CDR3. In DNA, the CDR3 is TGCGCCAGCAGCTTGGACGACTCCTATGGCTACACCTTC. Its translation: CASSLDDSYGYTF.

At least ten counts were recorded for this clonotype. V gene TRBV7-6 combines with J gene TRBJ1-3; D may be TRBD1 (6 bases). CDR3 length: 14 amino acids. In germline, CDR1 is SGHVS, CDR2 FNYEAQ. Trimming took 5 bases from V and 3 from J, leaving 11 bases between them. The CDR3 reads CASSADSDGNTIYF. CDR3 nucleotides: TGTGCCAGCAGCGCGGACAGTGATGGAAACACCATATATTTT. The variable domain in full, completed from reference TRBV7-6 and TRBJ1-3, reads GAGVSQSPRYKVTKRGQDVALRCDPISGHVSLYWYRQALGQGPEFLTYFNYEAQQDKSGLPNDRFSAERPEGSISTLTIQRTEQRDSAMYRCASSADSDGNTIYFGEGSWLTVV.